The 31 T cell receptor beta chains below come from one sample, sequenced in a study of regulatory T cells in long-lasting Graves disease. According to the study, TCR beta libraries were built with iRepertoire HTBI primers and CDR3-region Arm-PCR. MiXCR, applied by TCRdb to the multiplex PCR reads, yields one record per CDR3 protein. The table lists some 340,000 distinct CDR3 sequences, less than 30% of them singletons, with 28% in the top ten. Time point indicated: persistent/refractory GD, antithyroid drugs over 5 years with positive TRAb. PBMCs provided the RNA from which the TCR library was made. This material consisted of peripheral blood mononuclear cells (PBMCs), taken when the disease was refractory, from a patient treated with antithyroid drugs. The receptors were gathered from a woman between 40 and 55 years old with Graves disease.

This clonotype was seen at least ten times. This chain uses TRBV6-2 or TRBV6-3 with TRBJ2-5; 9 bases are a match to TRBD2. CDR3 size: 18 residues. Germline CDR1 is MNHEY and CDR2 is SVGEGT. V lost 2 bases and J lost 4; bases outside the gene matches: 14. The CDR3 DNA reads TGTGCCAGCAGTTACCTTAAAGGACTAGCGAAGGTCGTAGAGACCCAGTACTTC. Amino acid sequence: CASSYLKGLAKVVETQYF.

The CDR3 protein is CASSLKLAWETQYF. Written as DNA, the CDR3 is TGTGCCAGCAGCTTAAAGCTAGCGTGGGAGACCCAGTACTTC. This sequence joins TRBV7-2 and TRBJ2-5; a weak D match, TRBD2 (6 bases). V was shortened by 2 bases and J by 5 bases, with 12 bases between the two germline ends. This CDR3 is built from 14 residues. Germline V gene lookup returns CDR1 SGHTA and CDR2 FQGNSA.

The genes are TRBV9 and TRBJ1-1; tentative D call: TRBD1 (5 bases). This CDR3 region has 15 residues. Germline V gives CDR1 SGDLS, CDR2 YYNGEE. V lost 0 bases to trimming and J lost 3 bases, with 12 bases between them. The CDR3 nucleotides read TGTGCCAGCAGCGTAGCTGGGGACGAGTACACTGAAGCTTTCTTT. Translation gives CASSVAGDEYTEAFF.

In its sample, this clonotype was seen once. The CDR3 DNA is TGTGCCAGCAGTGCAACCGAACCCGGACTAGCGGTGTACGAGCAGTACTTC. Amino acids: CASSATEPGLAVYEQYF. V gene TRBV28 combines with J gene TRBJ2-7; 10 bases agree with TRBD2. The CDR3 is 17 amino acids. With 5 bases clipped from V and 4 bases from J, the junction kept 14 bases outside the gene matches. CDR1 is MDHEN and CDR2 is SYDVKM in the germline V gene. The full variable domain, rest sourced from reference TRBV28 and TRBJ2-7, is DVKVTQSSRYLVKRTGEKVFLECVQDMDHENMFWYRQDPGLGLRLIYFSYDVKMKEKGDIPEGYSVSREKKERFSLILESASTNQTSMYLCASSATEPGLAVYEQYFGPGTRLTVT.

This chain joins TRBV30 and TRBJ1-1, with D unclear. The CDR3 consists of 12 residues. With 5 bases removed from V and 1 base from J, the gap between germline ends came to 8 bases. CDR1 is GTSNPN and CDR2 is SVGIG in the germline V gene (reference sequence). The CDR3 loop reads CAWGRGNTEAFF. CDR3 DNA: TGTGCCTGGGGGCGGGGGAACACTGAAGCTTTCTTT.

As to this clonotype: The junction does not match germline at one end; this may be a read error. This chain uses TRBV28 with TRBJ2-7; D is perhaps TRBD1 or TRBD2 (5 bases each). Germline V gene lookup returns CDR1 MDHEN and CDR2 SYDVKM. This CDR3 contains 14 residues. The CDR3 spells CASSQVSAGTALFF. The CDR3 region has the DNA TGCGCCAGCAGCCAAGTTTCAGCCGGGACCGCCTTATTCTTC. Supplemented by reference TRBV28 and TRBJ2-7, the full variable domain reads DVKVTQSSRYLVKRTGEKVFLECVQDMDHENMFWYRQDPGLGLRLIYFSYDVKMKEKGDIPEGYSVSREKKERFSLILESASTNQTSMYLCASSQVSAGTALFFGPGTRLTVT.

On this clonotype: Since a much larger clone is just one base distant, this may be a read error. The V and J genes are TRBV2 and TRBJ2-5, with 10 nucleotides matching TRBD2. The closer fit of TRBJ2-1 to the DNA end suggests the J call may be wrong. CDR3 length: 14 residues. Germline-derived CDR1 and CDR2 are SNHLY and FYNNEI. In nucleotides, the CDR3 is TGTGCCAGCGAAAGGGCTAGCGGGGGCAATGAGCAGTTCTTC. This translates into CASERASGGNEQFF.

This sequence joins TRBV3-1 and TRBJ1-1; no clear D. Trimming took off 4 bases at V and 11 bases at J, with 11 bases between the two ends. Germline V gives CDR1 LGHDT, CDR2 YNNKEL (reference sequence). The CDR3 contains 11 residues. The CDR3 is CASSPSFEAFF. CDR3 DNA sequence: TGTGCCAGCAGCCCAAGCTTCGAGGCTTTCTTT.

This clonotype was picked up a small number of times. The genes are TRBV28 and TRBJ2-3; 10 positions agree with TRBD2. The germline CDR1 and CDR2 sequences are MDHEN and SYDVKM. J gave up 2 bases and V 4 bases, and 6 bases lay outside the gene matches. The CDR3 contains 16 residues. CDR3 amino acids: CASSSLAGEATDTQYF. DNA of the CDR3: TGTGCCAGCAGTTCCCTAGCGGGAGAGGCCACAGATACGCAGTATTTT. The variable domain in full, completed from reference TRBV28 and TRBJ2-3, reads DVKVTQSSRYLVKRTGEKVFLECVQDMDHENMFWYRQDPGLGLRLIYFSYDVKMKEKGDIPEGYSVSREKKERFSLILESASTNQTSMYLCASSSLAGEATDTQYFGPGTRLTVL.

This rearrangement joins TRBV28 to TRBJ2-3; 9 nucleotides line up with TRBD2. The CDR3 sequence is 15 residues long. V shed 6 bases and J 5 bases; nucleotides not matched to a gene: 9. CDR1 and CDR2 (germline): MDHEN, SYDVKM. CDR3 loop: CASSTPAGGGDTQYF. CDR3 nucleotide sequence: TGTGCCAGCAGCACTCCGGCGGGAGGGGGAGATACGCAGTATTTT.

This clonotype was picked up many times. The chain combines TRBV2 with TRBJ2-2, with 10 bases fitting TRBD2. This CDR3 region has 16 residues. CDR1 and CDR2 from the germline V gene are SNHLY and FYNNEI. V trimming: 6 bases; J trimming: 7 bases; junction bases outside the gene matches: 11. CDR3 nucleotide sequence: TGTGCCAGCAGGAGCGGCCTAGCGGGAGCGGGCGGGGAGCTGTTTTTT. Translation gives CASRSGLAGAGGELFF.

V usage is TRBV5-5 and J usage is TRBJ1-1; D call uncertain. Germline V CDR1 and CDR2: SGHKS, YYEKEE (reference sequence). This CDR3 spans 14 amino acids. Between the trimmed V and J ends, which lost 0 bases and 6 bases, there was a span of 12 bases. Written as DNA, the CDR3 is TGTGCCAGCAGCTTGGGGTTCGGGGTGGCTGAAGCTTTCTTT. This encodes CASSLGFGVAEAFF. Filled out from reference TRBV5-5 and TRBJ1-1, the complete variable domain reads DAGVTQSPTHLIKTRGQQVTLRCSPISGHKSVSWYQQVLGQGPQFIFQYYEKEERGRGNFPDRFSARQFPNYSSELNVNALLLGDSALYLCASSLGFGVAEAFFGQGTRLTVV.

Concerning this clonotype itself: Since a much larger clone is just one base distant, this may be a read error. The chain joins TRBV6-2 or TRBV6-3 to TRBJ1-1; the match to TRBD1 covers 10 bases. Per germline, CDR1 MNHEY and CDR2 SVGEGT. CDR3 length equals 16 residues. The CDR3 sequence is CAGSYSVWDRGTEAFF. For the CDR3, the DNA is TGTGCCGGCAGTTACTCGGTTTGGGACAGGGGCACTGAAGCTTTCTTT.

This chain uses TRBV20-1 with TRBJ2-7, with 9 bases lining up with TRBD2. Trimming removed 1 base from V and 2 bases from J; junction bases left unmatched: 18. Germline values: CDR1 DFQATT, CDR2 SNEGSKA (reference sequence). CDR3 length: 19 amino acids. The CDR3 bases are TGCAGTGCTAGAGGACCGGAGTTCTCAACTAGCGGGTTTACCTACGAGCAGTACTTC. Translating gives CSARGPEFSTSGFTYEQYF.

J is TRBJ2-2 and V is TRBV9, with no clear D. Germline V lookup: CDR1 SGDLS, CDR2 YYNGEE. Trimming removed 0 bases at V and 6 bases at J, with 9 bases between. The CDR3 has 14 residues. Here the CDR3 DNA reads TGTGCCAGCAGCGTAGAGTTGGGTTCCGGGGAGCTGTTTTTT. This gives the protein CASSVELGSGELFF.

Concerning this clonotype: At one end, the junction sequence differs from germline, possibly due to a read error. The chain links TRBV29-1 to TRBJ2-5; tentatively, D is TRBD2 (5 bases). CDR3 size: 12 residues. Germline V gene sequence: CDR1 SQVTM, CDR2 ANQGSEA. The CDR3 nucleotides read TGCAGCGTTGTAGGGATCGGGGAGACCCAGCACTTC. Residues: CSVVGIGETQHF. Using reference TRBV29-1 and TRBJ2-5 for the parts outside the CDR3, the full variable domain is SAVISQKPSRDICQRGTSLTIQCQVDSQVTMMFWYRQQPGQSLTLIATANQGSEATYESGFVIDKFPISRPNLTFSTLTVSNMSPEDSSIYLCSVVGIGETQHFGPGTRLLVL.

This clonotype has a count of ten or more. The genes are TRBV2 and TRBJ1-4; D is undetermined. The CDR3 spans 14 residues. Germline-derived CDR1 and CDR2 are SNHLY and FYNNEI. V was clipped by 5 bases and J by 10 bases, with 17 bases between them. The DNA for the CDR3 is TGTGCCAGCAGTACCGACGGGAATCAGCGAAAACTGTTTTTT. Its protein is CASSTDGNQRKLFF. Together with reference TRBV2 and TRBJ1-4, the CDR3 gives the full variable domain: EPEVTQTPSHQVTQMGQEVILRCVPISNHLYFYWYRQILGQKVEFLVSFYNNEISEKSEIFDDQFSVERPDGSNFTLKIRSTKLEDSAMYFCASSTDGNQRKLFFGSGTQLSVL.

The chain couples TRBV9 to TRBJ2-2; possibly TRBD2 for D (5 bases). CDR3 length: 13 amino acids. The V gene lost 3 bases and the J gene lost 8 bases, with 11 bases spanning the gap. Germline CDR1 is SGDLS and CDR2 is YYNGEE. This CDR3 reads CASSGLTPGELFF. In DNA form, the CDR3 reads TGTGCCAGCAGCGGACTAACACCGGGGGAGCTGTTTTTT.

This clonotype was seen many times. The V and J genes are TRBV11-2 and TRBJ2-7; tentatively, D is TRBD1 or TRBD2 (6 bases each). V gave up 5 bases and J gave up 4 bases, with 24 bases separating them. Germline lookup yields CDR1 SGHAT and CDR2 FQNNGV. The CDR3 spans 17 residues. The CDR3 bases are TGTGCCAGCAGCCCCATAATTGGGGGGCGTTTAGGATACGAGCAGTACTTC. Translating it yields CASSPIIGGRLGYEQYF.

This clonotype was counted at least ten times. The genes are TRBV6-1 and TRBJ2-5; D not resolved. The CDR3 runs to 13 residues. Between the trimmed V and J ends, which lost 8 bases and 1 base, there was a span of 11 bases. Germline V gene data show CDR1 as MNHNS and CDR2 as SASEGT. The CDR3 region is CASLRTAQETQYF. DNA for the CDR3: TGTGCCAGCTTAAGGACGGCCCAAGAGACCCAGTACTTC.

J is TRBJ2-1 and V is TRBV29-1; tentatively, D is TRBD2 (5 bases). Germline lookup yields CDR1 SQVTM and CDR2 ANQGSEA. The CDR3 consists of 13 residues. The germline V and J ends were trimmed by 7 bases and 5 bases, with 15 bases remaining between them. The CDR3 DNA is TGCAGCGCTGAGGGTACAAGGAACAATGAGCAGTTCTTC. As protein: CSAEGTRNNEQFF.

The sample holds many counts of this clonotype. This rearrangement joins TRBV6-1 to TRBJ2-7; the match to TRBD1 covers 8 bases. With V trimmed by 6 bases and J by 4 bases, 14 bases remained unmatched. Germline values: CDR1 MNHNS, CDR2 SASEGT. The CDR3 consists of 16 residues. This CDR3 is CASRREAGGDLYEQYF. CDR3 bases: TGTGCCAGCAGAAGGGAGGCAGGGGGCGATTTGTACGAGCAGTACTTC.

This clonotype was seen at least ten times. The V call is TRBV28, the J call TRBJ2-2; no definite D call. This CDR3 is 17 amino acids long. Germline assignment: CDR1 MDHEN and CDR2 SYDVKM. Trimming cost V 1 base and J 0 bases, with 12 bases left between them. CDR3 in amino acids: CASSLYPILTNTGELFF. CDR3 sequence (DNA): TGTGCCAGCAGTTTATATCCTATCCTCACGAACACCGGGGAGCTGTTTTTT.

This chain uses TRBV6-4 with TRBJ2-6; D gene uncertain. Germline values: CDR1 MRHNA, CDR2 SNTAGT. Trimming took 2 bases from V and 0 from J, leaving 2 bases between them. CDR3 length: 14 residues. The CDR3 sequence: CASSDDSGANVLTF. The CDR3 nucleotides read TGTGCCAGCAGTGACGACTCTGGGGCCAACGTCCTGACTTTC.

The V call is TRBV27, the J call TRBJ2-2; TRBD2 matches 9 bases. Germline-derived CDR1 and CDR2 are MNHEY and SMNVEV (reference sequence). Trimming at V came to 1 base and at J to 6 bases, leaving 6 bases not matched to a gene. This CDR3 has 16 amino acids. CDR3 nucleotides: TGTGCCAGCAGTTTATTGACTAGCGGCCCCTCCGGGGAGCTGTTTTTT. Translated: CASSLLTSGPSGELFF.

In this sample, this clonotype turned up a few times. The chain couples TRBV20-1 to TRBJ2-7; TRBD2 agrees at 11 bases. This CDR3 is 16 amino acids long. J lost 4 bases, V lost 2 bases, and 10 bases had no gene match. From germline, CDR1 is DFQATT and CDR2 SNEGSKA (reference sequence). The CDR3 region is CSARTRWTSGPYEQYF. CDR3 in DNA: TGCAGTGCTAGAACCAGATGGACTAGCGGGCCTTACGAGCAGTACTTC.

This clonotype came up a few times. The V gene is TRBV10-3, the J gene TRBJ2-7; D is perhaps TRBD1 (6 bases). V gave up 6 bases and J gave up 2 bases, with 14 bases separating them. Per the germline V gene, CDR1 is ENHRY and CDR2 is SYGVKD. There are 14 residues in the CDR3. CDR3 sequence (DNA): TGTGCCATCAGGTCAGGGGCCTACCCCTACGAGCAGTACTTC. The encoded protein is CAIRSGAYPYEQYF.

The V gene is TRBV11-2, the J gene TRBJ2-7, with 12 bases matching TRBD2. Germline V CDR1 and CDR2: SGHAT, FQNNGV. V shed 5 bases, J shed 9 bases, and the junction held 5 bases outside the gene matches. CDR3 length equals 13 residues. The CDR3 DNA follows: TGTGCCAGCAGCCCCGGACTAGCGGGGTTGCAGTACTTC. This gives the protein CASSPGLAGLQYF.

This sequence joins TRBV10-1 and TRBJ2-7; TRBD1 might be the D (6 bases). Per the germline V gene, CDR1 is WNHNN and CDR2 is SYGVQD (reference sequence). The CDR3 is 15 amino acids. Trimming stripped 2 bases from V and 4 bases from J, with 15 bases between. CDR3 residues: CASSELRTGTYEQYF. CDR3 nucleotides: TGCGCCAGCAGTGAGCTACGGACTGGGACATACGAGCAGTACTTC.

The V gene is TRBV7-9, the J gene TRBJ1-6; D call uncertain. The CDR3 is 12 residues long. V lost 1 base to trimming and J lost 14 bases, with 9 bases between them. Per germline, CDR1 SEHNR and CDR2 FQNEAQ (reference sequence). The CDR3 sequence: CASSLDLQTLHF. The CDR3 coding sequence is TGTGCCAGCAGCTTAGACCTCCAGACCCTCCACTTT.

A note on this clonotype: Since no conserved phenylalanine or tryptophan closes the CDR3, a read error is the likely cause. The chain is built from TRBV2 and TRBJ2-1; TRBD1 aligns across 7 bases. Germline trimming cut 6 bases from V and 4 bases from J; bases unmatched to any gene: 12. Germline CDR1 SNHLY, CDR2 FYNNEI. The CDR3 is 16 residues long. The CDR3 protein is CASRLGQARGYNEQFS. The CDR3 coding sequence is TGTGCCAGCAGATTAGGACAGGCAAGGGGGTACAATGAGCAGTTCTCC.